A selection of T cell receptor beta chains follows, all from one sample in a study of early T cells in non-severe SARS-CoV-2 infection. A single record per CDR3 protein comes from TCRdb applying MiXCR to the 5' RACE reads. This table holds under 85,000 distinct CDR3 sequences, approximately 5% found once. The sequencing used whole blood, collected at baseline. These receptors were collected from an adult who was a healthcare worker with PCR-confirmed SARS-CoV-2 infection or an uninfected control (not recorded which). The CDR3 runs from the conserved cysteine through the conserved F or W. D genes are given only for firm matches. For some rows the clone size is stated as once, few or many, or as a class when expanded; others skip it.

clone_size	v_call	j_call	d_call	cdr3_aa	cdr3_nt
many	TRBV7-2	TRBJ2-1	NA	CASSLDRASYNEQFF	TGTGCCAGCAGCTTAGACAGGGCTTCCTACAATGAGCAGTTCTTC
many	TRBV2	TRBJ2-3	NA	CASSSTVGGDTQYF	TGTGCCAGCAGTTCGACGGTCGGGGGAGATACGCAGTATTTT
many	TRBV20-1	TRBJ2-1	TRBD2	CSARGLAGGPRHEQFF	TGCAGTGCTAGAGGACTAGCGGGAGGGCCGAGGCATGAGCAGTTCTTC
few	TRBV21-1	TRBJ2-7	NA	CASSKKQGLYEQYF	TGTGCCAGCAGCAAGAAGCAGGGTTTATACGAGCAGTACTTC
few	TRBV27	TRBJ2-7	NA	CATGYRTSPLSYEQYF	TGTGCCACCGGGTACCGTACCTCCCCTCTCTCCTACGAGCAGTACTTC
few	TRBV28	TRBJ1-4	NA	CASSYGTSPREKLFF	TGTGCCAGCAGTTACGGGACCTCTCCACGTGAAAAACTGTTTTTT
many	TRBV12-3/TRBV12-4	TRBJ1-1	NA	CASSLALTGQMNTEAFF	TGTGCCAGCAGTTTAGCGCTAACAGGGCAAATGAACACTGAAGCTTTCTTT
NA	TRBV28	TRBJ2-3	NA	CASSLSHLGGDTQYF	TGTGCCAGCAGTTTATCGCATTTAGGAGGAGATACGCAGTATTTT
NA	TRBV27	TRBJ2-2	NA	CASQFIRSGATGELFF	TGTGCCAGCCAGTTTATCAGGTCAGGGGCCACCGGGGAGCTGTTTTTT
many	TRBV6-5	TRBJ1-6	NA	CASSPLRGKDSPLHF	TGTGCCAGCAGTCCACTGAGGGGGAAAGATTCACCCCTCCACTTT
many	TRBV11-2	TRBJ1-1	NA	CASSLAGWNTEAFF	TGTGCCAGCAGCTTAGCAGGGTGGAACACTGAAGCTTTTTTT
many	TRBV11-2	TRBJ2-1	TRBD2	CASDREGLGNEQFF	TGTGCCAGTGACCGGGAGGGCCTTGGCAATGAGCAGTTCTTC
NA	TRBV5-1	TRBJ2-3	TRBD2	CASSRSGRDDTQYF	TGCGCCAGTTCTCGAAGCGGGAGGGACGATACGCAGTATTTT
many	TRBV10-2	TRBJ2-7	NA	CASSEDALREQYF	TGCGCCAGCAGTGAGGACGCCCTGCGAGAGCAGTACTTC
NA	TRBV11-2	TRBJ2-3	TRBD1	CASSSPGQGNTDTQYF	TGTGCCAGCAGCTCACCGGGACAGGGCAACACAGATACGCAGTATTTT
few	TRBV21-1	TRBJ2-1	NA	CASSKGSSRRPSSYNEQFF	TGTGCCAGCAGCAAAGGTTCTTCCCGTCGGCCCAGCTCCTACAATGAGCAGTTCTTC
many	TRBV7-9	TRBJ2-2	NA	CASSLTETGELFF	TGTGCCAGCAGCTTAACGGAAACCGGGGAGCTGTTTTTT
few	TRBV20-1	TRBJ2-3	NA	CSASQPFSSTDTQYF	TGCAGTGCTAGCCAGCCTTTTTCTAGCACAGATACGCAGTATTTT
few	TRBV5-1	TRBJ2-7	TRBD1	CASSLRQGAYEQYF	TGCGCCAGCAGCTTGAGGCAGGGGGCCTACGAGCAGTACTTC
many	TRBV7-2	TRBJ1-6	NA	CASSSDYRNSPLHF	TGTGCCAGCAGCTCCGATTATAGGAATTCACCCCTCCACTTT
many	TRBV6-1	TRBJ1-1	NA	CASSHRAGTEAFF	TGTGCCAGCAGTCATCGGGCAGGGACTGAAGCTTTCTTT
few	TRBV9	TRBJ2-2	NA	CASSVGGGELFF	TGTGCCAGCAGCGTAGGCGGCGGGGAGCTGTTTTTT
NA	TRBV6-1	TRBJ2-1	NA	CASISRALMYNEQFF	TGTGCCAGCATTTCCCGGGCCCTAATGTACAATGAGCAGTTCTTC
many	TRBV11-2	TRBJ2-7	TRBD2	CASSYRNRGLASPSAYEQYF	TGTGCCAGCAGCTACCGTAATCGGGGACTAGCGTCACCTTCGGCCTACGAGCAGTACTTC
NA	TRBV12-3/TRBV12-4	TRBJ2-7	NA	CASSFRQAAYEQYF	TGTGCCAGCAGTTTCCGACAGGCCGCATACGAGCAGTACTTC
many	TRBV7-2	TRBJ2-3	NA	CASSPSRAGSADTQYF	TGTGCCAGCAGCCCGTCAAGGGCAGGGTCAGCAGATACGCAGTATTTT